This is a list of T cell receptor beta chains from one sample in a study of siplizumab effects on memory and regulatory T cells. Method: immunoSEQ multiplex PCR; TCRdb's copy keeps in-frame clones and lacks some. The repertoire includes about 91,000 clones, approximately 93% of them detected once, and 5.5% to 7.5% sits in the top ten. Input material: CD8+ T cells sorted from blood. These receptor sequences come from a human donor in good health. Each CDR3 is given with its conserved first and last residue. Not all rows give a size; the values are once, few, many and, for expanded clones, a class.

TRBJ2-2,TRBV7-9,-,CASSWTGQGISGELFF
TRBJ1-5,TRBV6-1,-,CASREPTGYSNQPQHF
TRBJ1-1,TRBV15,-,CATSRKDNPAEAFF
TRBJ2-1,TRBV19,once,CASSHGPTYNEQFF
TRBJ1-6,TRBV9,-,CASSVVGSPLHF
TRBJ2-7,TRBV6-6,-,CASSYRTGGYEQYF
TRBJ2-1,TRBV9,-,CASSLPAGGPGEQFF
TRBJ2-5,TRBV14,-,CASSQDVGVEETQYF
TRBJ2-3,TRBV11-2,-,CATSSGGAWDTQYF
TRBJ2-7,TRBV29-1,-,CSVRVSYEQYF
TRBJ1-1,TRBV6-5,-,CASSYSGAANTEAFF
TRBJ1-5,TRBV19,-,CASGPPGLAQHF
TRBJ2-6,TRBV9,-,CASSSTSGGGANVLTF
TRBJ2-3,TRBV25-1,-,CASLANSGTDTQYF
TRBJ2-1,TRBV19,-,CASSPHPTGNSYNEQFF
TRBJ1-6,TRBV2,once,CASSSQGPHNSPLHF
TRBJ2-1,TRBV11-1,-,CASSLDVSTPYNEQFF
TRBJ2-1,TRBV2,-,CASSETGHSYNEQFF
TRBJ2-1,TRBV27,few,CASSFLNNEQFF
TRBJ1-4,TRBV28,-,CASSPQDGTPDREKLFF
TRBJ2-2,TRBV19,-,CASSTITSGGTGELFF
TRBJ2-1,TRBV6-5,-,CASSHPGNEQFF
TRBJ2-3,TRBV11-2,once,CASSSPHTPTGRTDTQYF
TRBJ2-5,TRBV12-5,once,CASGLGNRVGSGETQYF
TRBJ1-2,TRBV5-6,-,CASSLAEGSWVYGYTF
TRBJ2-3,TRBV2,-,CASTPSSSGNTDTQYF
TRBJ2-7,TRBV27,-,CASRALGLDFEQYF
TRBJ1-5,TRBV27,-,CASSRTGLSNQPQHF
TRBJ2-2,TRBV15,once,CATSSLGGTGELFF
TRBJ1-4,TRBV7-9,-,CASSFEVGGVANEKLFF
TRBJ2-7,TRBV2,-,CASSEGPRDEQYF
TRBJ2-3,TRBV7-6,-,CASSAGQGSDTQYF
TRBJ2-3,TRBV19,once,CASSIGTPDTQYF
TRBJ1-2,TRBV12-1,-,CASSTGWTANYGYTF
TRBJ2-3,TRBV4-1,-,CASSQVYDPKGTDTQYF
TRBJ1-2,TRBV5-3,-,CARSSRDRPDGYTF
TRBJ1-3,TRBV11-3,-,CASSLSSGAGNTIYF
TRBJ2-4,TRBV4-1,-,CASMATGGVAKNIQYF
TRBJ1-1,TRBV28,-,CASSLHRGRTEAFF
TRBJ1-2,TRBV15,-,CATSRDLTDSVGYTF
TRBJ1-5,TRBV27,-,CASSLASSGNAQPQHF
TRBJ2-6,TRBV27,once,CASSLLDSGANVLTF
TRBJ2-3,TRBV11-2,once,CASSLDIREGVTDTQYF
TRBJ2-7,TRBV13,once,CASSLVGQGHEQYF
TRBJ2-3,TRBV7-9,-,CASRLALGQPTDTQYF
TRBJ2-7,TRBV5-4,medium-sized,CASSGGATYEQYF
TRBJ2-1,TRBV2,-,CASSVTRDYPRNEQFF
TRBJ1-1,TRBV9,-,CASSVSGGNTEAFF
TRBJ2-3,TRBV19,-,CASSKWRETDTQYF
TRBJ1-3,TRBV7-9,-,CASSLVVAGNTIYF
TRBJ2-4,TRBV19,once,CASSPWRGPGDIQYF
TRBJ2-7,TRBV13,-,CASSLGQGAYEQYF